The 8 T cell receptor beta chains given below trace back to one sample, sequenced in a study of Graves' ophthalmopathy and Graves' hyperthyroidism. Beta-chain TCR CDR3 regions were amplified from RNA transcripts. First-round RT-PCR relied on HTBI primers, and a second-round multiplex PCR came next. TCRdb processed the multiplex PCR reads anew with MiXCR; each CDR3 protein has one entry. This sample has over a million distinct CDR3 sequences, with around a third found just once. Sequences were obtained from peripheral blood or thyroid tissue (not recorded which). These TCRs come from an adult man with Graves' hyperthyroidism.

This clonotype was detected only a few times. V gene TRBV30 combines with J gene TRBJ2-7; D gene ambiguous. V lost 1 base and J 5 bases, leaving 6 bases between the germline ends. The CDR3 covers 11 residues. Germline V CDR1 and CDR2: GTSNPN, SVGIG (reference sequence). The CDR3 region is CAWSGRNEQYF. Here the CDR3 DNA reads TGTGCCTGGAGTGGACGGAACGAGCAGTACTTC.

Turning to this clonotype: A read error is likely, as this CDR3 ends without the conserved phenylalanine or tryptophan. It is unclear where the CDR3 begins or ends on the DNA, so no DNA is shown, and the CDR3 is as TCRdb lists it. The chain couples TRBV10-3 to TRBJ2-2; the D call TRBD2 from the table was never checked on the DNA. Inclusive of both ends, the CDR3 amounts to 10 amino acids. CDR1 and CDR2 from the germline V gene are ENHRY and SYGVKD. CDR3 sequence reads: CAISEPNRGA.

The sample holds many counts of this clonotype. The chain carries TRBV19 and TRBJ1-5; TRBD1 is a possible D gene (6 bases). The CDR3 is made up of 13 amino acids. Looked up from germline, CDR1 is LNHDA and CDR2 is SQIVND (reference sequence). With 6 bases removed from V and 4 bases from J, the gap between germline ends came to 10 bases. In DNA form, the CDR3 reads TGTGCCAGTAGCCACACAGGGAATCAGCCCCAGCATTTT. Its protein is CASSHTGNQPQHF.

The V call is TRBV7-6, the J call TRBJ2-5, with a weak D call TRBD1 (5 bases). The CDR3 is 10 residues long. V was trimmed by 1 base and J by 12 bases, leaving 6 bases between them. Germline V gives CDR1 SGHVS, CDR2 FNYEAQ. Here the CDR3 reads CASSLEGEYF. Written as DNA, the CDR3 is TGTGCCAGCAGCTTAGAAGGGGAGTACTTC.

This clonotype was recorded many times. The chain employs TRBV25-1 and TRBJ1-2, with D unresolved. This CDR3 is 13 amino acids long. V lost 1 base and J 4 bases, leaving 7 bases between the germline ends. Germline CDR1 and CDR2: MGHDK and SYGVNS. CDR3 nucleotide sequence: TGTGCCAGCAGTGAATCCGGCCCCTATGGCTACACCTTC. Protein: CASSESGPYGYTF.

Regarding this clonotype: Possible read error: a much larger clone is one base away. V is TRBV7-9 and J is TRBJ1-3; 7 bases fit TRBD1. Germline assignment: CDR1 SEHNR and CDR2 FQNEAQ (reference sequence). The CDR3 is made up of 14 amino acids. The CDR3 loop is CTSRGTVSGNTIYF. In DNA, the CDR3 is TGTACCAGCAGGGGGACAGTGTCTGGAAACACCATATATTTT.

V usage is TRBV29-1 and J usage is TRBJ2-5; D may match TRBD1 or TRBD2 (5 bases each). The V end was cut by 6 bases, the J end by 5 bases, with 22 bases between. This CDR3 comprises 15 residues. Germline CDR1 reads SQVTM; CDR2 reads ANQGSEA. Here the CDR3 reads CSVEPGWGSGETQYF. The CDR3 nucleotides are TGCAGCGTAGAACCAGGGTGGGGGTCAGGCGAGACCCAGTACTTC.

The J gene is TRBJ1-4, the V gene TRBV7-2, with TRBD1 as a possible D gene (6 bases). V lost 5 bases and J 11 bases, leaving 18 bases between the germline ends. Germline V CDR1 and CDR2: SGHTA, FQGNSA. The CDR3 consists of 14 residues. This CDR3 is CASSPKGGGDKLFF. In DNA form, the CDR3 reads TGTGCCAGCAGCCCGAAAGGGGGGGGAGACAAACTGTTTTTT. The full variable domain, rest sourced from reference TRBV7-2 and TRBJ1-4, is GAGVSQSPSNKVTEKGKDVELRCDPISGHTALYWYRQSLGQGLEFLIYFQGNSAPDKSGLPSDRFSAERTGGSVSTLTIQRTQQEDSAVYLCASSPKGGGDKLFFGSGTQLSVL.